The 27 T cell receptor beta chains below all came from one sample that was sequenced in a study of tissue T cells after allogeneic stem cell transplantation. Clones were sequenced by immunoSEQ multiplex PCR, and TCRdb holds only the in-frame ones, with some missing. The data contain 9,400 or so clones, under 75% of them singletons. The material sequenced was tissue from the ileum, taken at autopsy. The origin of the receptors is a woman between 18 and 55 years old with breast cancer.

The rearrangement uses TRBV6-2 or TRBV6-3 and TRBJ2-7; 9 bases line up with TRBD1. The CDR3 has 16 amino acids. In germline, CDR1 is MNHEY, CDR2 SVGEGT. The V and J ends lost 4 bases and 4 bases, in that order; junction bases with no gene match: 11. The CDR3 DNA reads TGTGCCAGCAGTTTGGCCGGGACAGGGTCTCCGTACGAGCAGTACTTC. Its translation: CASSLAGTGSPYEQYF.

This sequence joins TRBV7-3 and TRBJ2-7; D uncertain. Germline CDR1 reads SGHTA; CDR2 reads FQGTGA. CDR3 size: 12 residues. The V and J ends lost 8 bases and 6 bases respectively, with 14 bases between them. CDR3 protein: CASGPMGGEQYF. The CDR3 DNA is TGTGCCAGCGGACCTATGGGCGGCGAGCAGTACTTC.

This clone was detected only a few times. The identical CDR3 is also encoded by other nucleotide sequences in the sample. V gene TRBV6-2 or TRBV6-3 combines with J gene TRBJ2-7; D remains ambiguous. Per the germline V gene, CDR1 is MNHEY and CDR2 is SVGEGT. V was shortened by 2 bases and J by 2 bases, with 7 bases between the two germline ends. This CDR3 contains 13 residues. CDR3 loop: CASSYVAAYEQYF. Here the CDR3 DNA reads TGTGCCAGCAGTTACGTCGCAGCCTACGAGCAGTACTTC.

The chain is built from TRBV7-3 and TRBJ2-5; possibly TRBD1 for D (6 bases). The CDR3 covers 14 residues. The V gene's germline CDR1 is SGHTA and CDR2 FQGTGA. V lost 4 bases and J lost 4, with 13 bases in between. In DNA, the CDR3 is TGTGCCAGCAGCTCACAGGGTTGGGGAGAGACCCAGTACTTC. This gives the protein CASSSQGWGETQYF.

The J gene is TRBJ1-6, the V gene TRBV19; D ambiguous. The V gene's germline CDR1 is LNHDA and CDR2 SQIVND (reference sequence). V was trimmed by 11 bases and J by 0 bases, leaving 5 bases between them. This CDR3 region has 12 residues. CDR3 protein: CAATSYNSPLHF. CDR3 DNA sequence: TGTGCCGCCACCTCCTATAATTCACCCCTCCACTTT.

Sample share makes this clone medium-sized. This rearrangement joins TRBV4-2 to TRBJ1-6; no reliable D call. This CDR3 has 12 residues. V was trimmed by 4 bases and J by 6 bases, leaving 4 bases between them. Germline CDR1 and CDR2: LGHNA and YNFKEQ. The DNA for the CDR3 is TGTGCCAGCAGCCTGGGTAATTCACCCCTCCACTTT. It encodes CASSLGNSPLHF.

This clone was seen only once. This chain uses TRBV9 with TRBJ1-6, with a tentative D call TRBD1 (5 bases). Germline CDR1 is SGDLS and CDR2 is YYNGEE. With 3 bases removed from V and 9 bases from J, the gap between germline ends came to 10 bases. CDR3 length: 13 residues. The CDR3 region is CASSGYGASPLHF. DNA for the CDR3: TGTGCCAGCAGCGGGTACGGGGCTTCACCCCTCCACTTT. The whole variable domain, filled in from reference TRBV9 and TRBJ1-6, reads DSGVTQTPKHLITATGQRVTLRCSPRSGDLSVYWYQQSLDQGLQFLIQYYNGEERAKGNILERFSAQQFPDLHSELNLSSLELGDSALYFCASSGYGASPLHFGNGTRLTVT.

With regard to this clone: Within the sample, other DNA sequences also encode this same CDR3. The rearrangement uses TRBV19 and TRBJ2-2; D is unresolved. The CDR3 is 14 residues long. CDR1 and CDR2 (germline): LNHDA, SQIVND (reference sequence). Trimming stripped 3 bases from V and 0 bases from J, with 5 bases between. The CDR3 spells CASSISANTGELFF. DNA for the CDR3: TGTGCCAGTAGTATTTCCGCGAACACCGGGGAGCTGTTTTTT.

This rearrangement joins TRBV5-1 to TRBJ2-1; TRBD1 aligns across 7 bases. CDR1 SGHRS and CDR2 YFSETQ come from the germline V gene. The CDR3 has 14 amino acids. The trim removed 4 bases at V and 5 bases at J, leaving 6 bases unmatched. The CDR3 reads CASSDIQGNNEQFF. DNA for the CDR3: TGCGCCAGCAGCGACATACAGGGGAACAATGAGCAGTTCTTC.

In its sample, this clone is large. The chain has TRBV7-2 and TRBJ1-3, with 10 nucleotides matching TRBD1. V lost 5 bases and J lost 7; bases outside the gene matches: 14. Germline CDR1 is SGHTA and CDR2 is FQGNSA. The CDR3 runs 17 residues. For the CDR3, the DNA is TGTGCCAGCAGCCAACGGACAGGGGGAATTCGGACGAACACCATATATTTT. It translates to CASSQRTGGIRTNTIYF.

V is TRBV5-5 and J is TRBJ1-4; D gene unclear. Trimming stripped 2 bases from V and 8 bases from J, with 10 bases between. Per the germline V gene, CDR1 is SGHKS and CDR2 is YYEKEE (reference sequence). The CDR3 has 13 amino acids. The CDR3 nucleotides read TGTGCCAGCAGCTTCAGAGTTGGGGAAAAACTGTTTTTT. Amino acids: CASSFRVGEKLFF. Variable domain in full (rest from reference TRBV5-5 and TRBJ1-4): DAGVTQSPTHLIKTRGQQVTLRCSPISGHKSVSWYQQVLGQGPQFIFQYYEKEERGRGNFPDRFSARQFPNYSSELNVNALLLGDSALYLCASSFRVGEKLFFGSGTQLSVL.

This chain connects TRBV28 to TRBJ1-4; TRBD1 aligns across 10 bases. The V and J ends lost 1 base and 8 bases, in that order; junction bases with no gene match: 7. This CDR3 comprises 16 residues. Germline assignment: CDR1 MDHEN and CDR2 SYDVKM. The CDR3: CASSLLGDRGREKLFF. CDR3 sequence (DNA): TGTGCCAGCAGTTTATTGGGGGACAGGGGAAGAGAAAAACTGTTTTTT.

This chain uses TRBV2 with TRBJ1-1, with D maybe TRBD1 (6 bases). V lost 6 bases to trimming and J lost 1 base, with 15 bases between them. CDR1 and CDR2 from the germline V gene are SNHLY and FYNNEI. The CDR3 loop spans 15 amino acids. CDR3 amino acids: CASRNSGAENTEAFF. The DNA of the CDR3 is TGTGCCAGCAGGAATTCGGGGGCCGAGAACACTGAAGCTTTCTTT.

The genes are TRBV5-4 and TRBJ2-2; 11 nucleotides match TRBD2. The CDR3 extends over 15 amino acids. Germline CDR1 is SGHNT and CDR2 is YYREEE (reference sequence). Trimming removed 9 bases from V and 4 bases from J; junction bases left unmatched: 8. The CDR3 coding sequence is TGTGCCACCCACGCCGGGACTAGCGGCACCGGGGAGCTGTTTTTT. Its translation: CATHAGTSGTGELFF.

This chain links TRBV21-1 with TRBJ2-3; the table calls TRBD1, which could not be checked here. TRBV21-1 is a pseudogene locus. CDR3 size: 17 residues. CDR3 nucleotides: TGTGCCAGCAGCCGCAGGTTTTCAGGGGGTGGGGCAGATACGCAGTATTTT. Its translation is CASSRRFSGGGADTQYF.

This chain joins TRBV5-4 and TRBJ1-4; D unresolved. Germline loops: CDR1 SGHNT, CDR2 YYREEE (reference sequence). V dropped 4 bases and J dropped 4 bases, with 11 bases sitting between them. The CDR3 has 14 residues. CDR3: CASSIRPDNEKLFF. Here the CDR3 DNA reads TGTGCCAGCAGCATTCGACCGGATAATGAAAAACTGTTTTTT.

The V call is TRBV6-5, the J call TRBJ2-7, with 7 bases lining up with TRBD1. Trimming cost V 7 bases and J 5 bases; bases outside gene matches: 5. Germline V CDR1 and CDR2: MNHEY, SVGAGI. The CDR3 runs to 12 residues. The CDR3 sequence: CASTSTGNEQYF. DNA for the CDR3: TGTGCCAGCACCTCGACAGGGAACGAGCAGTACTTC.

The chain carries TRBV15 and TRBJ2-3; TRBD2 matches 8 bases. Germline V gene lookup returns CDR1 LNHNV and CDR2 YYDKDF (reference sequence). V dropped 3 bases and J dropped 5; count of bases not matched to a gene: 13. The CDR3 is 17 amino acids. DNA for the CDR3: TGTGCCACCAGCAGTGGGTGGGGTAGCGGGGCAGGAGATACGCAGTATTTT. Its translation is CATSSGWGSGAGDTQYF.

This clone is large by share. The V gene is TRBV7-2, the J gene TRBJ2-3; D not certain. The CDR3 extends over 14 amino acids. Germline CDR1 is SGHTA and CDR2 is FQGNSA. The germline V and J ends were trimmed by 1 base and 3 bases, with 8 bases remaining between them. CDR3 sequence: CASSLDRSTDTQYF. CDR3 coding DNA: TGTGCCAGCAGCTTAGATCGTTCAACAGATACGCAGTATTTT.

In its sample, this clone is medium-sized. The chain's CDR3 is CASSHLGQGAQTQYF. The CDR3 DNA is TGCGCCAGCAGCCATCTGGGACAGGGGGCGCAGACCCAGTACTTC. V gene TRBV4-1 combines with J gene TRBJ2-5; 12 nucleotides align to TRBD1. Germline lookup yields CDR1 MGHRA and CDR2 YSYEKL. J lost 6 bases, V lost 3 bases, and 5 bases had no gene match. CDR3 length: 15 amino acids.

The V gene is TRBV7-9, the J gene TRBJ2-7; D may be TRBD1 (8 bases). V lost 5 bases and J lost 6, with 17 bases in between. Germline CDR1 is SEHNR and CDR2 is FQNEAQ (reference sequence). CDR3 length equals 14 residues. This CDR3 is CASSRTGRTSEQYF. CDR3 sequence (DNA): TGTGCCAGCAGCCGGACAGGGAGGACTAGCGAGCAGTACTTC.

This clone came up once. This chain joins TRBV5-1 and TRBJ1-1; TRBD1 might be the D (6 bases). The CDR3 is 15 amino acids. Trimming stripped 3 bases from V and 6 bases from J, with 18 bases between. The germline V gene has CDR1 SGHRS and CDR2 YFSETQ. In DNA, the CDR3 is TGCGCCAGCAGCTCAGACACAGGGAACGACGCTGAAGCTTTCTTT. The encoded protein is CASSSDTGNDAEAFF. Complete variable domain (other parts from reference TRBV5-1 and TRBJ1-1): KAGVTQTPRYLIKTRGQQVTLSCSPISGHRSVSWYQQTPGQGLQFLFEYFSETQRNKGNFPGRFSGRQFSNSRSEMNVSTLELGDSALYLCASSSDTGNDAEAFFGQGTRLTVV.

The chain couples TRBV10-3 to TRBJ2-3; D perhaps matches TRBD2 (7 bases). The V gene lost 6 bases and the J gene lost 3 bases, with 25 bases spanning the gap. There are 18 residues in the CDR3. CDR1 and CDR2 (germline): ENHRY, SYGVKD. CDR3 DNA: TGTGCCATCAGGGGGATCCCGGGGGGCCCTGGGAGGACAGATACGCAGTATTTT. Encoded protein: CAIRGIPGGPGRTDTQYF.

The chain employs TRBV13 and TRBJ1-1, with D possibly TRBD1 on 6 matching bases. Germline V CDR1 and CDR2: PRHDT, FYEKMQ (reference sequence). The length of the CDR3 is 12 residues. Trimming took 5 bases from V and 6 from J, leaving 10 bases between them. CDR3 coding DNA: TGTGCCAGCAGCCTCAGGGGCCCTGAAGCTTTCTTT. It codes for CASSLRGPEAFF.

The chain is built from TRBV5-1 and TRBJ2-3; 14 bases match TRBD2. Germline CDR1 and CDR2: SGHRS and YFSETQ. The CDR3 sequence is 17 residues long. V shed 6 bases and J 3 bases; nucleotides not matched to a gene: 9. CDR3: CASKSSGTSGSTDTQYF. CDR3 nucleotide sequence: TGCGCCAGCAAATCTTCCGGGACTAGCGGGAGTACAGATACGCAGTATTTT.

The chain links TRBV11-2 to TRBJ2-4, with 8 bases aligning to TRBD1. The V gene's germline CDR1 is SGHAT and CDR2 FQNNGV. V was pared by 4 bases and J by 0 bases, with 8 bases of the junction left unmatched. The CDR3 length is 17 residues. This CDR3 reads CASSSRQGSIAKNIQYF. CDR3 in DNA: TGTGCCAGCAGCTCGAGACAGGGGAGTATAGCCAAAAACATTCAGTACTTC.

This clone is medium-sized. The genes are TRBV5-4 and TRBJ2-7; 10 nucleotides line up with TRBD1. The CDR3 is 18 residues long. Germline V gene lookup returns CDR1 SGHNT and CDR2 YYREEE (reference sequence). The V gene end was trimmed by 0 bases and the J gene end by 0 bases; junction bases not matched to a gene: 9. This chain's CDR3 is CASSLGPRTGGASYEQYF. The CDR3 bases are TGTGCCAGCAGCTTGGGACCCCGGACAGGGGGGGCCTCCTACGAGCAGTACTTC. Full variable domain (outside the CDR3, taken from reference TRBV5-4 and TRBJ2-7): ETGVTQSPTHLIKTRGQQVTLRCSSQSGHNTVSWYQQALGQGPQFIFQYYREEENGRGNFPPRFSGLQFPNYSSELNVNALELDDSALYLCASSLGPRTGGASYEQYFGPGTRLTVT.